The present T cell receptor (beta chain) was sequenced within a study of siplizumab effects on memory and regulatory T cells. Germline V gene sequence: CDR1 SNHLY, CDR2 FYNNEI. V was clipped by 7 bases and J by 2 bases, with 15 bases between them. The CDR3 sequence is 14 residues long. Sequencing was performed with immunoSEQ multiplex PCR; in TCRdb, only in-frame clones are kept and a portion is missing. This repertoire shows 80,000 to 130,000 clones, under 95% found once; its top ten account for approximately 0.71%. This receptor was taken from a human donor in good health. The source material was Tregs sorted from blood. The J gene is TRBJ2-7, the V gene TRBV2; D gene ambiguous. The CDR3 region is CASKDEPWAYEQYF. The DNA of the CDR3 is TGTGCCAGCAAAGACGAACCCTGGGCCTACGAGCAGTACTTC.